This is a list of T cell receptor beta chains from one sample in a study of blood T cell repertoires in COVID-19. The data were produced by immunoSEQ multiplex PCR, yet TCRdb's version contains in-frame clones alone and is incomplete. The table includes 53,000 or so clones, more than 75% detected once. Sequenced input: peripheral blood. Source of these receptors: a man aged 45-65 years with active or convalescent COVID-19. CDR3s include the opening cysteine and the closing phenylalanine or tryptophan. The order of the fields is CDR3 DNA, CDR3 protein, D gene, J gene, V gene, clone size. A D gene is named only where the DNA matches it firmly. Rows may omit the clone size; those that give it use once, few, many or a size class.

TGTGCCAGCTCCCCTAGCTATGAGCAGTTCTTC CASSPSYEQFF - TRBJ2-1 TRBV18 -
TGTGCCAGCAGCTTTCCACAGGCGAACACCGGGGAGCTGTTTTTT CASSFPQANTGELFF - TRBJ2-2 TRBV5-6 -
TGTGCCAGCAGCTTCGGAGAAGCCCAAGAGACCCAGTACTTC CASSFGEAQETQYF - TRBJ2-5 TRBV7-8 -
TGTGCCGCATCCGGGACAGGGGGTTACGAGCAGTACTTC CAASGTGGYEQYF TRBD1 TRBJ2-7 TRBV10-3 -
TGTGCCAGCAGCTCAAGCGGGAGGGCCGGGGATACGCAGTATTTT CASSSSGRAGDTQYF TRBD2 TRBJ2-3 TRBV11-1 -
TGTGCCAGCAGCTTGAACGGGAACAATCAGCCCCAGCATTTT CASSLNGNNQPQHF - TRBJ1-5 TRBV5-4 -
TGTGCCAGCAGCTTGTCCGGGACAGCTAACGAGCAGTACTTC CASSLSGTANEQYF TRBD1 TRBJ2-7 TRBV11-2 -
TGTGCCAGCAGTTACTCGAGTAGGGGAAACCCTGAAGCTTTCTTT CASSYSSRGNPEAFF - TRBJ1-1 TRBV6-5 -
TGTGCCAGTTCGAGAGCCCTTAATGAAAAACTGTTTTTT CASSRALNEKLFF - TRBJ1-4 TRBV11-2 -
TGTGCCTGGAATACAGGGGGTAATCAGCCCCAGCATTTT CAWNTGGNQPQHF TRBD1 TRBJ1-5 TRBV30 many
TGTGCCAGCAGTTTCAACGGACAGAATCAAGAGACCCAGTACTTC CASSFNGQNQETQYF - TRBJ2-5 TRBV2 -
TGTGCCAGCAGCGTCACTAGCGGGGGGGCAGGCGATACGCAGTATTTT CASSVTSGGAGDTQYF TRBD2 TRBJ2-3 TRBV27 medium-sized
TGCGCCAGCAGCAGGACAAGTGCTGGGGAGACCCAGTACTTC CASSRTSAGETQYF - TRBJ2-5 TRBV5-1 -
TGCGCCAGCAGTCTAGGGGGCGGATTAAGCACAGATACGCAGTATTTT CASSLGGGLSTDTQYF TRBD1 TRBJ2-3 TRBV10-1 -
TGTGCCAGCAGTCCTATTAACAGGGGTCTCTACGAGCAGTACTTC CASSPINRGLYEQYF TRBD1 TRBJ2-7 TRBV7-7 few
TGTGCCAGCAGCGAGACAGGTCGTTCCTATAATTCACCCCTCCACTTT CASSETGRSYNSPLHF - TRBJ1-6 TRBV9 -
TGTGCCAGCAGCTTATCGACAGTACGTAATGAGCAGTTCTTC CASSLSTVRNEQFF - TRBJ2-1 TRBV7-2 -
TGTGCCAGCAGTGTCATGGCAGTGAATAACTATGGCTACACCTTC CASSVMAVNNYGYTF - TRBJ1-2 TRBV2 once
TGTGCCAGCAGCTTAGTAGGGGGAGTCCTAGGAAACACCATATATTTT CASSLVGGVLGNTIYF - TRBJ1-3 TRBV13 -
TGTGCCTGGAGTGCCCTTATAGCGGGAGGGTTGGATACGCAGTATTTT CAWSALIAGGLDTQYF TRBD2 TRBJ2-3 TRBV30 -
TGTGCCAGCAGCGTAGCAGCGGGGGGGAACAATGAGCAGTTCTTC CASSVAAGGNNEQFF TRBD2 TRBJ2-1 TRBV9 few
TGTGCCAGCAGCGCAGGAGGAGCGGGCGGGGGCTATGGCTACACCTTC CASSAGGAGGGYGYTF - TRBJ1-2 TRBV7-2 few
TGTGCCAGCAGCTCCGTCGCCGGGGAGCTGTTTTTT CASSSVAGELFF - TRBJ2-2 TRBV7-3 -
TGCAGCGTTGATCTTTTTGAGGCATCCACTGAAGCTTTCTTT CSVDLFEASTEAFF - TRBJ1-1 TRBV29-1 once
TGCGCCAGCAGCCAAGGAGGGGGAGGGATATCCTACAATGAGCAGTTCTTC CASSQGGGGISYNEQFF - TRBJ2-1 TRBV4-1 once
TGTGCCAGCAAGTCCCAGCAGGGCGCATCCTACGAGCAGTACTTC CASKSQQGASYEQYF - TRBJ2-7 TRBV2 -
TGTGCCAGCAGTTTTCCGCGGGGGGGCACAGATACGCAGTATTTT CASSFPRGGTDTQYF TRBD2 TRBJ2-3 TRBV27 -
TGTGCCAGCAGTTACACCCGGGACACTGAAGCTTTCTTT CASSYTRDTEAFF - TRBJ1-1 TRBV6-6 -
TGCGCCAGCAGTTTTCGTAGCGGGGGGGCAGCAGATACGCAGTATTTT CASSFRSGGAADTQYF TRBD2 TRBJ2-3 TRBV5-1 -
TGTGCCAGCAGCCCCTCTGGAAGGGGTGTAAACACTGAAGCTTTCTTT CASSPSGRGVNTEAFF - TRBJ1-1 TRBV9 -
TGCAGTGCTAGTGAAGCGGAGACTAGTTTCGAAGATACGCAGTATTTT CSASEAETSFEDTQYF - TRBJ2-3 TRBV20-1 -
TGCAGTGCTCATTCGGGCTACGAGCAGTACTTC CSAHSGYEQYF - TRBJ2-7 TRBV20-1 -
TGTGCCAGCACCACCGGCAGGGGGCGGTACGAGCAGTACTTC CASTTGRGRYEQYF TRBD1 TRBJ2-7 TRBV7-8 -
TGTGCCAGCAGCCAAAACCCGCGGGGCACAGATACGCAGTATTTT CASSQNPRGTDTQYF - TRBJ2-3 TRBV3-1/TRBV3-2 -
TGTGCCAGCAGGGGACAGGGTCGGGGATATGGCTACACCTTC CASRGQGRGYGYTF TRBD1 TRBJ1-2 TRBV27 -
TGTGCCAGCAGCTTACCGTTCGGACAGGCATCAGGCTACACCTTC CASSLPFGQASGYTF TRBD1 TRBJ1-2 TRBV7-9 -
TGTGCCAGCAGTCCTAACTCGGCCAACGTCCTGACTTTC CASSPNSANVLTF - TRBJ2-6 TRBV6-5 -
TGTGCCAGCAGTTACGGACAGGGGGGGATCTACGAGCAGTACTTC CASSYGQGGIYEQYF TRBD1 TRBJ2-7 TRBV6-2/TRBV6-3 -
TGTGCCAGCAGCTTAGAACCCCTAGGGCCCCAGCATTTT CASSLEPLGPQHF - TRBJ1-5 TRBV7-2 -
TGCAGCGTTGGAGGCAGGGATAGGGCTAACTATGGCTACACCTTC CSVGGRDRANYGYTF - TRBJ1-2 TRBV29-1 -
TGTGCCAGCAGCCGGACAGGGACCTTTTCGGATGAGCAGTTCTTC CASSRTGTFSDEQFF TRBD1 TRBJ2-1 TRBV6-5 once
TGTGCCAGCAGCTTAGATCTACTTGGCACTGAAGCTTTCTTT CASSLDLLGTEAFF - TRBJ1-1 TRBV11-2 -
TGTGCCAGCAGTTACCCGACAGGGGGTTCATATGGCTACACCTTC CASSYPTGGSYGYTF TRBD1 TRBJ1-2 TRBV6-5 -
TGTGCCAGTAGTATAGATCTTAGGAACACTGAAGCTTTCTTT CASSIDLRNTEAFF - TRBJ1-1 TRBV19 -